Below, one TCR beta chain is given with its context. Here immunoSEQ multiplex PCR was the method, and the copy in TCRdb shows in-frame clones only, minus some. Of 45,000 or so clones listed, more than 70% were seen once; the top ten hold more than 4%. The sample is drawn from a study of blood T cell repertoires in COVID-19. About the research overall: The United States, Italy and Spain were the sources of the acute and convalescent COVID-19 samples. Nucleic acid was either cDNA or gDNA, and it came from T cells, B-cell-depleted T cells, or PBMCs.

The germline V gene has CDR1 LNHDA and CDR2 SQIVND (reference sequence). The CDR3 is 17 residues long. V shed 5 bases, J shed 5 bases, and the junction held 17 bases outside the gene matches. The sequenced sample was peripheral blood. The source is a woman aged 70-85 years with acute or convalescent COVID-19. The chain carries TRBV19 and TRBJ2-5; TRBD2 matches at 7 bases. The CDR3 nucleotides read TGTGCCAGTAGTTTCCTCCCCGGGACTACGGGGGTGGAGACCCAGTACTTC. Translated: CASSFLPGTTGVETQYF.